This T cell receptor (beta chain) was recorded in a study of cytomegalovirus exposure and HLA in healthy donors. PCR amplification relied on 60 Vbeta primers (plus 13 Jbeta primers). Sequencing was performed with immunoSEQ multiplex PCR; in TCRdb, only in-frame clones are kept and a portion is missing. The data contain around 150,000 clones, roughly four fifths of them singletons. This CDR3 has 15 amino acids. The V gene end was trimmed by 2 bases and the J gene end by 1 base; junction bases not matched to a gene: 0. Germline V CDR1 and CDR2: ENHRY, SYGVKD. Specimen: PBMCs. The receptor was isolated from a woman aged 45-60 years in good health and CMV-seronegative. This rearrangement joins TRBV10-3 to TRBJ2-3, with TRBD1 identical over 10 bases. CDR3 sequence (DNA): TGTGCCATCAGTGAGGGGACAGGGGGCACAGATACGCAGTATTTT. The encoded protein is CAISEGTGGTDTQYF.